Listed below are T cell receptor beta chains from one sample, sequenced in a study of T cells in Graves' hyperthyroidism and ophthalmopathy. TCRdb processed the multiplex PCR reads anew with MiXCR; each CDR3 protein has one entry. This sample has under 500,000 distinct CDR3 sequences, with 11% to 15% found just once. Sequencing was done on a sample of blood. All receptors derive from a man aged 50-60 years with Graves' ophthalmopathy. The CDR3 runs from the conserved cysteine through the conserved F or W. The order of the fields is CDR3 length, D gene, J gene, clone size, V gene, CDR3 protein, CDR3 DNA. D genes are given only for firm matches. Some rows have no size entry. The others give once, few or many, or a class for an expanded clone.

cdr3_length: 13
d_call: NA
j_call: TRBJ1-2
clone_size: NA
v_call: TRBV28
cdr3_aa: CASRAQGWDGYTF
cdr3_nt: TGTGCCAGCAGAGCCCAGGGGTGGGATGGCTACACCTTC

cdr3_length: 16
d_call: NA
j_call: TRBJ2-6
clone_size: many
v_call: TRBV3-1
cdr3_aa: CASSQGTGSGANVLTF
cdr3_nt: TGTGCCAGCAGCCAGGGTACGGGCTCTGGGGCCAACGTCCTGACTTTC

cdr3_length: 15
d_call: NA
j_call: TRBJ2-7
clone_size: few
v_call: TRBV10-1
cdr3_aa: CASSDMAWGSYEQYF
cdr3_nt: TGCGCCAGCAGTGACATGGCTTGGGGGTCCTACGAGCAGTACTTC

cdr3_length: 13
d_call: NA
j_call: TRBJ2-7
clone_size: many
v_call: TRBV14
cdr3_aa: CASSQRHTYEQYF
cdr3_nt: TGTGCCAGCAGCCAACGACACACCTACGAGCAGTACTTC

cdr3_length: 15
d_call: TRBD2
j_call: TRBJ2-3
clone_size: many
v_call: TRBV20-1
cdr3_aa: CSARDLAGGTDTQYF
cdr3_nt: TGCAGTGCTAGGGACTTAGCGGGAGGCACAGATACGCAGTATTTT

cdr3_length: 15
d_call: TRBD1
j_call: TRBJ1-5
clone_size: NA
v_call: TRBV4-1
cdr3_aa: CASSHGGTGVQPQHF
cdr3_nt: TGCGCCAGCAGCCATGGAGGGACAGGGGTGCAGCCCCAGCATTTT

cdr3_length: 13
d_call: NA
j_call: TRBJ2-7
clone_size: many
v_call: TRBV7-9
cdr3_aa: CASSPWGSYEQYF
cdr3_nt: TGTGCCAGCAGCCCCTGGGGCTCCTACGAGCAGTACTTC

cdr3_length: 14
d_call: NA
j_call: TRBJ1-6
clone_size: many
v_call: TRBV2
cdr3_aa: CASSSGTNNSPLHF
cdr3_nt: TGTGCCAGCAGTTCCGGGACAAATAATTCACCCCTCCACTTT

cdr3_length: 17
d_call: TRBD1
j_call: TRBJ1-5
clone_size: NA
v_call: TRBV20-1
cdr3_aa: CSARDPGQILSNQPQHF
cdr3_nt: TGCAGTGCTAGAGACCCGGGACAGATCCTTAGCAATCAGCCCCAGCATTTT

cdr3_length: 17
d_call: TRBD2
j_call: TRBJ2-2
clone_size: NA
v_call: TRBV3-1
cdr3_aa: CASSQEILAGVTGELFF
cdr3_nt: TGTGCCAGCAGCCAAGAGATCTTAGCGGGAGTCACCGGGGAGCTGTTTTTT

cdr3_length: 12
d_call: NA
j_call: TRBJ1-1
clone_size: many
v_call: TRBV12-3/TRBV12-4
cdr3_aa: CASREDWTEAFF
cdr3_nt: TGTGCCAGCAGAGAAGATTGGACTGAAGCTTTCTTT

cdr3_length: 14
d_call: TRBD1
j_call: TRBJ2-5
clone_size: many
v_call: TRBV7-6
cdr3_aa: CASSLDSGGETQYF
cdr3_nt: TGTGCCAGCAGCTTAGATTCAGGGGGAGAGACCCAGTACTTC

cdr3_length: 14
d_call: NA
j_call: TRBJ1-2
clone_size: many
v_call: TRBV30
cdr3_aa: CAWIAVGRTYGYTF
cdr3_nt: TGTGCCTGGATCGCAGTGGGACGGACCTATGGCTACACCTTC

cdr3_length: 15
d_call: TRBD2
j_call: TRBJ2-1
clone_size: many
v_call: TRBV6-1
cdr3_aa: CATKEAGVSYNEQFF
cdr3_nt: TGTGCCACAAAAGAAGCGGGAGTGTCCTACAATGAGCAGTTCTTC

cdr3_length: 15
d_call: NA
j_call: TRBJ2-3
clone_size: many
v_call: TRBV20-1
cdr3_aa: CSALLKHWERGTQYF
cdr3_nt: TGCAGTGCTTTACTAAAACACTGGGAGAGAGGGACGCAGTATTTT

cdr3_length: 16
d_call: TRBD1
j_call: TRBJ2-7
clone_size: many
v_call: TRBV27
cdr3_aa: CASSLIGTAASYEQYF
cdr3_nt: TGTGCCAGCAGTTTAATTGGGACAGCCGCTTCCTACGAGCAGTACTTC

cdr3_length: 15
d_call: TRBD1
j_call: TRBJ2-1
clone_size: many
v_call: TRBV3-1
cdr3_aa: CASSQGTGVYNEQFF
cdr3_nt: TGTGCCAGCAGCCAAGGGACAGGGGTTTACAATGAGCAGTTCTTC

cdr3_length: 17
d_call: NA
j_call: TRBJ2-3
clone_size: few
v_call: TRBV19
cdr3_aa: CASTALSGRGSTDTQYF
cdr3_nt: TGTGCCAGTACGGCCCTCAGCGGACGAGGGAGCACAGATACGCAGTATTTT

cdr3_length: 15
d_call: NA
j_call: TRBJ2-7
clone_size: many
v_call: TRBV20-1
cdr3_aa: CSARGPRLVGYEQYF
cdr3_nt: TGCAGTGCTAGAGGCCCGAGGCTAGTTGGCTACGAGCAGTACTTC

cdr3_length: 15
d_call: TRBD2
j_call: TRBJ2-5
clone_size: few
v_call: TRBV29-1
cdr3_aa: CSVSSSGSIRETQYF
cdr3_nt: TGCAGCGTTAGCTCTAGCGGGAGCATTCGGGAGACCCAGTACTTC

cdr3_length: 17
d_call: NA
j_call: TRBJ2-2
clone_size: NA
v_call: TRBV7-9
cdr3_aa: CASSLSLHPGSTGELFF
cdr3_nt: TGTGCCAGCAGCTTAAGCCTACACCCTGGGAGCACCGGGGAGCTGTTTTTT

cdr3_length: 15
d_call: NA
j_call: TRBJ1-4
clone_size: many
v_call: TRBV6-1
cdr3_aa: CASSEFPQANEKLFF
cdr3_nt: TGTGCCAGCAGTGAATTCCCACAGGCCAATGAAAAACTGTTTTTT

cdr3_length: 12
d_call: NA
j_call: TRBJ2-7
clone_size: NA
v_call: TRBV25-1
cdr3_aa: CASSDTPYEQYF
cdr3_nt: TGTGCCAGCAGTGACACACCGTACGAGCAGTACTTC

cdr3_length: 15
d_call: NA
j_call: TRBJ1-5
clone_size: few
v_call: TRBV6-1
cdr3_aa: CASSPPDPKNQPQHF
cdr3_nt: TGTGCCAGCAGCCCCCCCGATCCAAAAAATCAGCCCCAGCATTTT

cdr3_length: 15
d_call: NA
j_call: TRBJ2-3
clone_size: many
v_call: TRBV28
cdr3_aa: CATLPSPGRTDTQYF
cdr3_nt: TGTGCCACCCTCCCCAGTCCGGGGCGGACAGATACGCAGTATTTT

cdr3_length: 16
d_call: NA
j_call: TRBJ2-7
clone_size: many
v_call: TRBV13
cdr3_aa: CASSSRSLGHFYEQYF
cdr3_nt: TGTGCCAGCAGTTCACGATCTCTCGGACACTTCTACGAGCAGTACTTC

cdr3_length: 15
d_call: TRBD1
j_call: TRBJ1-5
clone_size: few
v_call: TRBV24-1
cdr3_aa: CATSDPGQTNQPQHF
cdr3_nt: TGTGCCACCAGTGATCCGGGACAGACCAATCAGCCCCAGCATTTT

cdr3_length: 13
d_call: TRBD1
j_call: TRBJ2-5
clone_size: many
v_call: TRBV6-1
cdr3_aa: CASSTGTGGTQYF
cdr3_nt: TGTGCCAGCAGTACCGGGACAGGGGGTACCCAGTACTTC

cdr3_length: 11
d_call: NA
j_call: TRBJ2-7
clone_size: many
v_call: TRBV12-3/TRBV12-4
cdr3_aa: CASREKGEQYF
cdr3_nt: TGTGCCAGTAGGGAAAAGGGCGAGCAGTACTTC

cdr3_length: 12
d_call: NA
j_call: TRBJ2-3
clone_size: many
v_call: TRBV7-2
cdr3_aa: CASSHPRDTQYF
cdr3_nt: TGTGCCAGCAGCCACCCAAGGGATACGCAGTATTTT

cdr3_length: 14
d_call: TRBD1
j_call: TRBJ2-1
clone_size: few
v_call: TRBV19
cdr3_aa: CASSDRGLRDEQFF
cdr3_nt: TGTGCCAGTTCGGACAGGGGGCTTCGTGATGAGCAGTTCTTC

cdr3_length: 11
d_call: NA
j_call: TRBJ1-5
clone_size: many
v_call: TRBV28
cdr3_aa: CASSVRQPQHF
cdr3_nt: TGTGCCAGTTCTGTTCGGCAGCCCCAGCATTTT

cdr3_length: 13
d_call: NA
j_call: TRBJ1-6
clone_size: many
v_call: TRBV12-3/TRBV12-4
cdr3_aa: CASSLTGDSPLHF
cdr3_nt: TGTGCCAGCAGCTTGACTGGAGATTCACCCCTCCACTTT

cdr3_length: 15
d_call: NA
j_call: TRBJ1-5
clone_size: many
v_call: TRBV5-8
cdr3_aa: CASSGGPSSNQPQHF
cdr3_nt: TGTGCCAGCAGCGGGGGGCCCAGTAGCAATCAGCCCCAGCATTTT

cdr3_length: 17
d_call: NA
j_call: TRBJ2-6
clone_size: NA
v_call: TRBV19
cdr3_aa: CASTPEGGSSGANVLTF
cdr3_nt: TGTGCCAGTACCCCGGAGGGGGGAAGCTCTGGGGCCAACGTCCTGACTTTC

cdr3_length: 15
d_call: TRBD2
j_call: TRBJ2-1
clone_size: NA
v_call: TRBV7-9
cdr3_aa: CASGGIAGIYNEQFF
cdr3_nt: TGTGCCAGCGGGGGGATAGCGGGAATCTACAATGAGCAGTTCTTC

cdr3_length: 18
d_call: TRBD2
j_call: TRBJ2-5
clone_size: few
v_call: TRBV20-1
cdr3_aa: CSAPGRGLAGDLDWTQYF
cdr3_nt: TGCAGTGCTCCCGGGAGGGGACTAGCGGGAGACTTGGATTGGACCCAGTACTTC

cdr3_length: 15
d_call: TRBD2
j_call: TRBJ2-1
clone_size: NA
v_call: TRBV7-8
cdr3_aa: CASSLEGLAGGQQFF
cdr3_nt: TGTGCCAGCAGCTTAGAGGGACTAGCGGGGGGACAGCAGTTCTTC

cdr3_length: 14
d_call: NA
j_call: TRBJ1-3
clone_size: many
v_call: TRBV11-2
cdr3_aa: CASRLGGEGNTIYF
cdr3_nt: TGTGCCAGCAGACTAGGGGGGGAAGGAAACACCATATATTTT

cdr3_length: 12
d_call: TRBD2
j_call: TRBJ2-5
clone_size: many
v_call: TRBV5-1
cdr3_aa: CASSAGVETQYF
cdr3_nt: TGCGCCAGCTCCGCGGGAGTGGAGACCCAGTACTTC

cdr3_length: 14
d_call: NA
j_call: TRBJ2-2
clone_size: many
v_call: TRBV3-1
cdr3_aa: CASNNRVATGELFF
cdr3_nt: TGTGCCAGCAACAACAGGGTAGCGACCGGGGAGCTGTTTTTT

cdr3_length: 16
d_call: TRBD1
j_call: TRBJ2-7
clone_size: few
v_call: TRBV4-1
cdr3_aa: CASSQLDTGEFYEQYF
cdr3_nt: TGCGCCAGCAGCCAATTGGACACAGGGGAATTCTACGAGCAGTACTTC

cdr3_length: 16
d_call: NA
j_call: TRBJ2-1
clone_size: many
v_call: TRBV20-1
cdr3_aa: CSARDPSGDSYNEQFF
cdr3_nt: TGCAGTGCTAGAGATCCCTCTGGGGACTCCTACAATGAGCAGTTCTTC

cdr3_length: 16
d_call: NA
j_call: TRBJ1-2
clone_size: NA
v_call: TRBV19
cdr3_aa: CASSSPGRVTNYGYTF
cdr3_nt: TGTGCCAGTAGTTCCCCAGGGAGAGTTACTAACTATGGCTACACCTTC

cdr3_length: 14
d_call: TRBD1
j_call: TRBJ2-7
clone_size: many
v_call: TRBV14
cdr3_aa: CASSQVGTAYEQYF
cdr3_nt: TGTGCCAGCAGCCAAGTAGGGACAGCCTACGAGCAGTACTTC

cdr3_length: 15
d_call: TRBD1
j_call: TRBJ2-5
clone_size: many
v_call: TRBV12-3/TRBV12-4
cdr3_aa: CASSLGTGSQETQYF
cdr3_nt: TGTGCCAGCAGCCTCGGGACAGGAAGTCAAGAGACCCAGTACTTC

cdr3_length: 11
d_call: NA
j_call: TRBJ2-3
clone_size: NA
v_call: TRBV30
cdr3_aa: CARSLSDTQYF
cdr3_nt: TGTGCCCGGAGTCTCTCCGATACGCAGTATTTT

cdr3_length: 14
d_call: TRBD1
j_call: TRBJ1-6
clone_size: few
v_call: TRBV6-1
cdr3_aa: CASRPGQTNSPLHF
cdr3_nt: TGTGCCAGCAGGCCGGGACAGACGAATTCACCCCTCCACTTT

cdr3_length: 15
d_call: NA
j_call: TRBJ1-4
clone_size: NA
v_call: TRBV4-1
cdr3_aa: CASSQDSQVNEKLFF
cdr3_nt: TGCGCCAGCAGCCAAGATAGCCAGGTTAATGAAAAACTGTTTTTT

cdr3_length: 15
d_call: TRBD1
j_call: TRBJ2-7
clone_size: NA
v_call: TRBV20-1
cdr3_aa: CSAPPGTGGYYEQYF
cdr3_nt: TGCAGTGCTCCCCCCGGGACAGGGGGTTACTACGAGCAGTACTTC

cdr3_length: 15
d_call: NA
j_call: TRBJ2-1
clone_size: few
v_call: TRBV3-1
cdr3_aa: CASSHPRSSYNEQFF
cdr3_nt: TGTGCCAGCAGCCATCCCAGGAGCTCCTACAATGAGCAGTTCTTC

cdr3_length: 16
d_call: TRBD2
j_call: TRBJ2-3
clone_size: NA
v_call: TRBV20-1
cdr3_aa: CSAGLAGGPSTDTQYF
cdr3_nt: TGCAGTGCGGGACTAGCGGGAGGCCCTAGCACAGATACGCAGTATTTT